Shown below are 4 T cell receptor beta chains from a single sample sequenced in a study of T cell responses to AZD1222 COVID-19 vaccine. Produced via immunoSEQ multiplex PCR; TCRdb's table is partial and in-frame only. The sample gives around 130,000 clones, 88% of which show up once; around 20% is in the top ten. The source was peripheral blood, collected on day 0 of MenACWY control vaccination. Every receptor here comes from an adult in good health.

V and J are TRBV2 and TRBJ1-1; no clear D. The CDR3 is made up of 14 amino acids. Germline V gene data show CDR1 as SNHLY and CDR2 as FYNNEI. V lost 2 bases, J lost 3 bases, and 10 bases lay in between. The CDR3 DNA reads TGTGCCAGCAGTGAAATGTACGGGGACACTGAAGCTTTCTTT. Translated, it gives CASSEMYGDTEAFF.

The chain joins TRBV4-1 to TRBJ2-1; TRBD2 matches 8 bases. The ends lost 0 bases at V and 7 bases at J; junction bases unmatched: 8. The length of the CDR3 is 16 residues. Looked up from germline, CDR1 is MGHRA and CDR2 is YSYEKL. In nucleotides, the CDR3 is TGCGCCAGCAGCCAAGATCCGGCGGGGGGCGGGAATGAGCAGTTCTTC. Translation: CASSQDPAGGGNEQFF.

The chain joins TRBV3-1 (or the pseudogene TRBV3-2) to TRBJ1-1, with unresolved D. Trimming stripped 1 base from V and 5 bases from J, with 11 bases between. The CDR3 has 14 amino acids. Germline V gene data show CDR1 as LGHDT and CDR2 as YNNKEL (reference sequence). The CDR3 spells CASSQGDYVTEAFF. CDR3 nucleotides: TGTGCCAGCAGCCAAGGAGACTACGTTACTGAAGCTTTCTTT.

This chain links TRBV28 with TRBJ1-5; D is unclear. CDR1 MDHEN and CDR2 SYDVKM come from the germline V gene. Trimming removed 6 bases from V and 14 bases from J, with 17 bases in between. This CDR3 spans 12 amino acids. CDR3 sequence: CASRPPLDQEHF. The CDR3 DNA reads TGTGCCAGCAGACCACCATTGGATCAGGAGCATTTT.